This TCR beta chain comes out of a study of blood T cell repertoires in COVID-19. Overall study context: Specimens from acute and convalescent COVID-19 originated in the United States, Italy and Spain. Nucleic acid was either cDNA or gDNA, and it came from T cells, B-cell-depleted T cells, or PBMCs.

This clone was observed a single time. Original data processing: Nucleated cell number was recorded as an estimate derived from reference gene primer amplification. Repertoires were generated with immunoSEQ multiplex PCR, while TCRdb's copy carries only in-frame clones and drops some. Clonal size and the V and J genes are those of that table, whereas D and trimming came from the DNA. The table lists about 60,000 clones, around four fifths of them singletons, with approximately 39% in the top ten. This CDR3 comprises 15 residues. The V gene lost 10 bases and the J gene lost 0 bases, with 18 bases spanning the gap. Germline-derived CDR1 and CDR2 are ENHRY and SYGVKD.

The chain recombines TRBV10-3 with TRBJ1-1; weak D call: TRBD1 (5 bases). This receptor was identified in a human donor in a cohort sampled during active COVID-19. The sample comprised peripheral blood. CDR3 sequence reads: CATKQAGRMNTEAFF. The CDR3 DNA reads as TGTGCCACCAAACAGGCCGGGCGTATGAACACTGAAGCTTTCTTT.